This T cell receptor (beta chain) originates from a study of blood T cell repertoires in COVID-19. At the level of the study: From the United States, Italy and Spain came samples of acute and convalescent COVID-19. T cells, B-cell-depleted T cells, or PBMCs supplied cDNA or gDNA.

Per the original methods: Cell counts per sample came from amplifying reference gene primers. Clones were read by immunoSEQ multiplex PCR, and TCRdb kept only the in-frame ones, dropping some. The V and J calls and clone size come from that table; D and trimming were worked out from the DNA. This sample has 200,000 to 300,000 clones, with roughly 83% found just once. The germline gives CDR1 SNHLY, CDR2 FYNNEI. V shed 7 bases and J 3 bases; nucleotides not matched to a gene: 3. The CDR3 has 14 amino acids. This clone was detected once. This chain connects TRBV2 to TRBJ2-1, with 10 nucleotides matching TRBD2. The specimen was peripheral blood. The TCR originated in an elderly man with acute or convalescent COVID-19. The DNA for the CDR3 is TGTGCCAGCAAGCAGCGGGGGGGCTACAATGAGCAGTTCTTC. Translation gives CASKQRGGYNEQFF.